These 8 T cell receptor beta chains were sequenced from one sample in a study of radiotherapy plus CTLA-4 blockade in lung cancer. Assay used: immunoSEQ multiplex PCR; TCRdb lists only in-frame clones, some missing. The sample records about 51,000 clones, 75% to 80% being singletons. The sample consisted of peripheral blood, taken from a patient treated with radiotherapy plus ipilimumab. All receptors derive from a human donor with non-small cell lung cancer whose response to radiotherapy plus ipilimumab could not be evaluated.

The V call is TRBV6-1, the J call TRBJ2-7; 7 bases are shared with TRBD2. J lost 7 bases, V lost 8 bases, and 5 bases had no gene match. Per the germline V gene, CDR1 is MNHNS and CDR2 is SASEGT. This CDR3 comprises 11 residues. CDR3 in amino acids: CASRTGGEQYF. In nucleotides, the CDR3 is TGTGCCAGCCGAACCGGGGGGGAGCAGTACTTC.

With respect to this clone: Other DNA sequences in this sample translate to the same CDR3. V usage is TRBV5-1 and J usage is TRBJ1-1; unclear D gene. Trimming shortened V by 2 bases and J by 1 base, and 6 bases separated the two germline ends. Germline CDR1 SGHRS, CDR2 YFSETQ. The CDR3 is 13 residues long. The CDR3 is CASSLTTNTEAFF. The CDR3 DNA reads TGCGCCAGCAGCTTAACTACGAACACTGAAGCTTTCTTT.

The chain carries TRBV7-2 and TRBJ1-6; TRBD1 aligns across 8 bases. This CDR3 has 15 residues. The V gene end was trimmed by 5 bases and the J gene end by 9 bases; junction bases not matched to a gene: 9. CDR1 is SGHTA, CDR2 FQGNSA, per germline. This CDR3 is CASSPGQGWASPLHF. CDR3 coding DNA: TGTGCCAGCAGCCCCGGACAGGGATGGGCTTCACCCCTCCACTTT.

The J gene is TRBJ2-5, the V gene TRBV7-7; the D gene is possibly TRBD1 (5 bases). Germline CDR1 is SSHAT and CDR2 is FNYEAQ (reference sequence). CDR3 length: 17 residues. With 3 bases removed from V and 3 bases from J, the gap between germline ends came to 20 bases. CDR3 bases: TGTGCCAGCAGCTTTAGTGTCGCCAGGGTGGGGAAAGAGACCCAGTACTTC. This gives the protein CASSFSVARVGKETQYF.

This chain links TRBV27 with TRBJ2-3, with TRBD2 identical over 14 bases. There are 16 residues in the CDR3. Germline V gene lookup returns CDR1 MNHEY and CDR2 SMNVEV (reference sequence). Losses at the gene ends were 7 bases for V and 6 bases for J; bases not matched to a gene: 9. The CDR3 region is CASTIRTSGRSDTQYF. CDR3 bases: TGTGCCAGCACCATACGGACTAGCGGGAGGTCCGATACGCAGTATTTT.

This sequence joins TRBV7-6 and TRBJ2-7, with D tentatively TRBD2 (6 bases). Germline loops: CDR1 SGHVS, CDR2 FNYEAQ. V shed 1 base and J shed 2 bases, with 9 bases lying between them. This CDR3 spans 14 amino acids. In nucleotides, the CDR3 is TGTGCCAGCAGCTTAGGGCGGGGAACCTACGAGCAGTACTTC. Protein product: CASSLGRGTYEQYF.

J is TRBJ1-1 and V is TRBV7-3; D gene unclear. Germline V lookup: CDR1 SGHTA, CDR2 FQGTGA. The CDR3 has 15 residues. Trimming removed 5 bases at V and 0 bases at J, with 13 bases between. DNA of the CDR3: TGTGCCAGCAGCCCGACGGGGTCGATGAACACTGAAGCTTTCTTT. As protein: CASSPTGSMNTEAFF. Looking up the rest from reference TRBV7-3 and TRBJ1-1 gives the full variable domain: GAGVSQTPSNKVTEKGKYVELRCDPISGHTALYWYRQSLGQGPEFLIYFQGTGAADDSGLPNDRFFAVRPEGSVSTLKIQRTERGDSAVYLCASSPTGSMNTEAFFGQGTRLTVV.

A word on this clone: In the same sample, other DNA sequences code for this CDR3. The chain uses TRBV5-1 and TRBJ1-6; TRBD1 aligns across 10 bases. This CDR3 is 17 amino acids long. V lost 0 bases, J lost 7 bases, and 7 bases stayed unmatched. Germline-derived CDR1 and CDR2 are SGHRS and YFSETQ. This CDR3 reads CASSLATGQGKNSPLHF. The CDR3 DNA reads as TGCGCCAGCAGCTTGGCTACGGGACAGGGGAAGAATTCACCCCTCCACTTT.